One sample yielded the 11 T cell receptor beta chains listed below, sequenced in a study of T cell repertoires in cytomegalovirus infection. These receptors' targets are unknown. One entry per CDR3 protein, called by TCRdb with MiXCR from the reads. The table lists approximately 70,000 distinct CDR3 sequences, 20% to 25% of them singletons. The sequenced sample consisted of PBMCs, sequenced either directly or after in vitro stimulation (not recorded which). The receptors derive from a human donor in good health (CMV status not recorded). Some clones in this sample may be carry-over from other donors' samples.

This clonotype turned up a few times. The CDR3 nucleotides are TGCGCCAGCAGCCCCGGGACTGCACATGAGCAGTTCTTC. This gives the protein CASSPGTAHEQFF. The V call is TRBV4-1, the J call TRBJ2-1; tentative D call: TRBD2 (6 bases). Trimming took off 4 bases at V and 8 bases at J, with 12 bases between the two ends. CDR1 is MGHRA, CDR2 YSYEKL, per germline. The CDR3 extends over 13 amino acids.

In its sample, this clonotype was seen many times. V and J are TRBV7-2 and TRBJ2-5; D assignment may be TRBD1 or TRBD2 (5 bases each). This CDR3 contains 15 residues. Between the trimmed V and J ends, which lost 5 bases and 5 bases, there was a span of 18 bases. Germline V gene lookup returns CDR1 SGHTA and CDR2 FQGNSA. The CDR3 loop reads CASSPFGLEGETQYF. CDR3 in DNA: TGTGCCAGCAGCCCCTTCGGGCTCGAGGGGGAGACCCAGTACTTC.

This clonotype was counted ten times or more. The chain carries TRBV7-3 and TRBJ2-3, with TRBD2 identical over 13 bases. Germline V gives CDR1 SGHTA, CDR2 FQGTGA. The trim removed 5 bases at V and 5 bases at J, leaving 10 bases unmatched. The CDR3 spans 17 residues. The CDR3 protein is CASSPKGLAGEQDTQYF. The CDR3 DNA sequence: TGTGCCAGCAGCCCCAAAGGACTAGCGGGAGAACAAGATACGCAGTATTTT.

The chain employs TRBV19 and TRBJ2-1, with TRBD2 matching over 8 bases. Germline-derived CDR1 and CDR2 are LNHDA and SQIVND (reference sequence). The junction had 11 bases not matched to a gene; V was cut back by 3 bases and J by 7 bases. The length of the CDR3 is 16 residues. The CDR3 spells CASSIGASGSFNEQFF. CDR3 DNA sequence: TGTGCCAGTAGTATTGGGGCCAGCGGGAGCTTTAATGAGCAGTTCTTC.

This clonotype was counted a few times. J is TRBJ1-5 and V is TRBV5-1, with unresolved D. The length of the CDR3 is 16 residues. With 0 bases removed from V and 3 bases from J, the gap between germline ends came to 13 bases. Germline CDR1 and CDR2: SGHRS and YFSETQ. The CDR3 region has the DNA TGCGCCAGCAGCTTGGATGGAGGGAGTAACAATCAGCCCCAGCATTTT. Amino acids: CASSLDGGSNNQPQHF.

This clonotype was recorded at least ten times. J is TRBJ1-2 and V is TRBV7-2; unclear D gene. The CDR3 sequence is 13 residues long. Germline CDR1 is SGHTA and CDR2 is FQGNSA. Trimming took off 8 bases at V and 6 bases at J, with 16 bases between the two ends. In DNA form, the CDR3 reads TGTGCCAGCCTTCATTGGGGTACCGATGGCTACACCTTC. Its translation is CASLHWGTDGYTF.

This clonotype showed up many times. The chain is built from TRBV7-6 and TRBJ2-3; no clear D. V was pared by 5 bases and J by 6 bases, with 12 bases between. Germline values: CDR1 SGHVS, CDR2 FNYEAQ. This CDR3 comprises 13 residues. This CDR3 is CASSRNEGDTQYF. CDR3 DNA: TGTGCCAGCAGCCGAAATGAAGGTGATACGCAGTATTTT.

This chain uses TRBV6-2 or TRBV6-3 with TRBJ2-5, with 9 bases aligning to TRBD1. The CDR3 spans 19 residues. The germline V gene encodes CDR1 MNHEY and CDR2 SVGEGT. The V segment lost 2 bases and the J segment 5 bases; nucleotides outside the gene matches: 18. CDR3 loop: CASSYPPGQGGPGMETQYF. The CDR3 DNA reads as TGTGCCAGCAGTTACCCGCCGGGACAGGGAGGACCAGGGATGGAGACCCAGTACTTC.

This clonotype was seen more than once but under ten times. The chain uses TRBV28 and TRBJ2-5; D not resolved. The germline V gene has CDR1 MDHEN and CDR2 SYDVKM. Trimming stripped 3 bases from V and 2 bases from J, with 1 base between. CDR3 length: 11 amino acids. The CDR3 is CASSFQETQYF. CDR3 sequence (DNA): TGTGCCAGCAGTTTTCAAGAGACCCAGTACTTC.

This clonotype was seen at least ten times. V usage is TRBV7-9 and J usage is TRBJ2-2, with D possibly being TRBD2 (6 bases). CDR1 is SEHNR and CDR2 is FQNEAQ in the germline V gene (reference sequence). This CDR3 spans 16 amino acids. The V gene lost 5 bases and the J gene lost 4 bases, with 17 bases spanning the gap. The CDR3 sequence: CASSLADSGFTGELFF. CDR3 nucleotides: TGTGCCAGCAGCCTGGCTGACAGCGGGTTCACCGGGGAGCTGTTTTTT. Variable domain in full (rest from reference TRBV7-9 and TRBJ2-2): DTGVSQNPRHKITKRGQNVTFRCDPISEHNRLYWYRQTLGQGPEFLTYFQNEAQLEKSRLLSDRFSAERPKGSFSTLEIQRTEQGDSAMYLCASSLADSGFTGELFFGEGSRLTVL.

V gene TRBV7-2 combines with J gene TRBJ2-3; D gene ambiguous. The V and J ends lost 0 bases and 6 bases respectively, with 7 bases between them. This CDR3 is 13 amino acids long. The V gene's germline CDR1 is SGHTA and CDR2 FQGNSA. The chain's CDR3 is CASSLAPPDTQYF. The CDR3 bases are TGTGCCAGCAGCTTAGCGCCACCTGATACGCAGTATTTT.